The present entry profiles one TCR beta chain with its context. The entry originates in a study of blood T cell repertoires in COVID-19. Study as a whole: Material from acute and convalescent COVID-19 was sourced from the United States, Italy and Spain. Sources were T cells, B-cell-depleted T cells, or PBMCs; the material itself was cDNA or gDNA.

CDR3 length: 15 residues. Germline lookup yields CDR1 LNHDA and CDR2 SQIVND (reference sequence). J gave up 4 bases and V 5 bases, and 5 bases lay outside the gene matches. Original processing methods: For nucleated cells, counts were estimated from reference gene primer amplification. Profiled with immunoSEQ multiplex PCR; TCRdb holds only in-frame clones, not every one. The V and J calls and clone size were taken over from that table, and D and trimming were inferred from the DNA. The sample gives 100,000 to 150,000 clones, approximately 90% of which show up once; around 4.5% is in the top ten. The Seattle site enrolled patients during active infection and followed them longitudinally.

The V call is TRBV19, the J call TRBJ2-2, with 9 bases aligning to TRBD2. Sequencing was performed on peripheral blood. The TCR sequence derives from a man aged 60-69 years with COVID-19, enrolled during active disease. The DNA of the CDR3 is TGTGCCAGTAGTGAACAGACTAGCGGCACCGGGGAGCTGTTTTTT. Its translation is CASSEQTSGTGELFF.